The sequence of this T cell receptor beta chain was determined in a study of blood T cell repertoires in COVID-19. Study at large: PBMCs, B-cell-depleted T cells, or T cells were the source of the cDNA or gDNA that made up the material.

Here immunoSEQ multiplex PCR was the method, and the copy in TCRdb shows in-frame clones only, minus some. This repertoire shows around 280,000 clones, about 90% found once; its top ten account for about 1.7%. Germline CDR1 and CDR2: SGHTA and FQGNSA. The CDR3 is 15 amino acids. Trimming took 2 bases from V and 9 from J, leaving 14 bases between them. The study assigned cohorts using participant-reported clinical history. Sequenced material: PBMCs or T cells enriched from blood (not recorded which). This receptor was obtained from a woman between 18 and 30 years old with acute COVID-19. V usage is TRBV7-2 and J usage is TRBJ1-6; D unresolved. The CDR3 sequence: CASSLLGDTSSPLHF. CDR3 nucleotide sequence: TGTGCCAGCAGCTTACTTGGTGACACAAGTTCACCCCTCCACTTT.